Listed below are T cell receptor beta chains from one sample, sequenced in a study of breast tumors, draining lymph nodes, adjacent tissues. TCRdb re-called the multiplex PCR reads through MiXCR, storing one row per CDR3 protein. The top ten clones hold about 1% of a sample with approximately 300,000 distinct CDR3 sequences, roughly 31% of them seen once. Material for sequencing was axillary lymph node tissue. These TCRs come from a female donor with breast cancer. Some clones in this sample may be carry-over from other donors' samples. Each CDR3 is given with its conserved first and last residue. A D gene is named only where the DNA matches it firmly. Size tells how often a clone was seen (once, few, many) or the class of an expanded clone, and some rows leave it out.

CDR3: CASSIGLAGGNNEQFF
DNA: TGTGCCAGCAGCATAGGACTAGCGGGAGGGAACAATGAGCAGTTCTTC
V: TRBV7-2
J: TRBJ2-1
size: -
D: TRBD2

CDR3: CASSPRASAGYEQYF
DNA: TGTGCCAGCAGCCCCCGGGCTAGCGCAGGTTACGAGCAGTACTTC
V: TRBV9
J: TRBJ2-7
size: many
D: -

CDR3: CASSGTGYYNEQFF
DNA: TGCGCCAGCTCCGGGACAGGGTACTACAATGAGCAGTTCTTC
V: TRBV5-1
J: TRBJ2-1
size: many
D: TRBD1

CDR3: CASSEQGLNTQYF
DNA: TGTGCCAGCAGTGAACAGGGGCTTAATACGCAGTACTTC
V: TRBV2
J: TRBJ2-7
size: many
D: -

CDR3: CSASPTNSYEQYF
DNA: TGCAGTGCTAGTCCTACTAACTCCTACGAGCAGTACTTC
V: TRBV20-1
J: TRBJ2-7
size: many
D: -

CDR3: CASSPSGRRGGTGELFF
DNA: TGCGCCAGCAGCCCCTCAGGGAGGAGGGGGGGCACCGGGGAGCTGTTTTTT
V: TRBV5-1
J: TRBJ2-2
size: -
D: -

CDR3: CASSYGTSSSSYNEQFF
DNA: TGTGCCAGCAGCTATGGGACTAGCTCTTCCTCCTACAATGAGCAGTTCTTC
V: TRBV6-5
J: TRBJ2-1
size: -
D: TRBD2

CDR3: CASSRTGGWDEQYF
DNA: TGTGCCAGCAGCCGGACAGGGGGCTGGGACGAGCAGTACTTC
V: TRBV7-2
J: TRBJ2-7
size: many
D: TRBD1

CDR3: CARGASGSLGETQYF
DNA: TGTGCCAGGGGAGCTAGCGGGAGCCTGGGGGAGACCCAGTACTTC
V: TRBV2
J: TRBJ2-5
size: many
D: TRBD2

CDR3: CSVEPVGLAGVGELFF
DNA: TGCAGCGTTGAACCTGTGGGACTAGCGGGAGTGGGGGAGCTGTTTTTT
V: TRBV29-1
J: TRBJ2-2
size: -
D: TRBD2

CDR3: CATSDLRQGAAGELFF
DNA: TGTGCCACCAGTGATTTGAGGCAGGGGGCGGCCGGGGAGCTGTTTTTT
V: TRBV24-1
J: TRBJ2-2
size: many
D: TRBD1

CDR3: CSAESGAADYGYTF
DNA: TGCAGTGCTGAATCCGGGGCGGCGGACTATGGCTACACCTTC
V: TRBV20-1
J: TRBJ1-2
size: many
D: -

CDR3: CASSERLAGSYEQYF
DNA: TGCGCCAGCAGCGAGAGGCTAGCGGGGTCCTACGAGCAGTACTTC
V: TRBV10-2
J: TRBJ2-7
size: many
D: TRBD2

CDR3: CASSLPAYEQYF
DNA: TGTGCCAGCAGTTTACCGGCCTACGAGCAGTACTTC
V: TRBV28
J: TRBJ2-7
size: few
D: -

CDR3: CASSSSAFEGATINYGYTF
DNA: TGTGCCAGCAGCTCCTCCGCCTTCGAGGGGGCGACAATTAACTATGGCTACACCTTC
V: TRBV7-9
J: TRBJ1-2
size: many
D: TRBD1

CDR3: CSAPRRSTSTDTQYF
DNA: TGCAGTGCCCCGAGACGGTCTACTAGCACAGATACGCAGTATTTT
V: TRBV20-1
J: TRBJ2-3
size: many
D: -

CDR3: CASSPTGGATDRQYF
DNA: TGTGCCAGCAGTCCCACAGGGGGCGCAACAGATAGGCAGTATTTT
V: TRBV6-5
J: TRBJ2-3
size: -
D: TRBD1

CDR3: CASSLVSGRAETQYF
DNA: TGCGCCAGCAGCTTGGTGAGCGGACGGGCGGAGACCCAGTACTTC
V: TRBV5-1
J: TRBJ2-5
size: -
D: -

CDR3: CASSFWGGETQYF
DNA: TGTGCCAGCAGTTTCTGGGGTGGGGAGACCCAGTACTTC
V: TRBV12-3/TRBV12-4
J: TRBJ2-5
size: many
D: -

CDR3: CASSYSKQGGDNEQFF
DNA: TGTGCCAGCAGTTACTCAAAACAGGGGGGGGACAATGAGCAGTTCTTC
V: TRBV6-2/TRBV6-3
J: TRBJ2-1
size: once
D: -

CDR3: CSARDTRVGEQYF
DNA: TGCAGTGCTAGAGATACGCGGGTAGGCGAGCAGTACTTC
V: TRBV20-1
J: TRBJ2-7
size: many
D: -

CDR3: CASSLNSGTGDSPLHF
DNA: TGTGCCAGCAGTTTAAATTCCGGGACAGGGGATTCACCCCTCCACTTT
V: TRBV12-3/TRBV12-4
J: TRBJ1-6
size: many
D: TRBD1

CDR3: CSARGWEKVDTQYF
DNA: TGCAGTGCTAGGGGATGGGAGAAAGTAGATACGCAGTATTTT
V: TRBV20-1
J: TRBJ2-3
size: many
D: -

CDR3: CASSKAGAYNEQSF
DNA: TGTGCCAGCAGTAAAGCGGGAGCCTACAATGAGCAGTCCTTC
V: TRBV12-3/TRBV12-4
J: TRBJ2-1
size: -
D: TRBD2

CDR3: CSVTGGRPGANVLTF
DNA: TGCAGCGTGACAGGAGGGCGACCTGGGGCCAACGTCCTGACTTTC
V: TRBV29-1
J: TRBJ2-6
size: many
D: -

CDR3: CASSLTGGGDQPQHF
DNA: TGTGCCAGCAGCTTAACAGGGGGCGGAGATCAGCCCCAGCATTTT
V: TRBV11-2
J: TRBJ1-5
size: many
D: TRBD1

CDR3: CASSLGLADTGELSF
DNA: TGTGCCAGCAGCTTGGGACTAGCGGACACCGGGGAGCTGTCTTTT
V: TRBV5-5
J: TRBJ2-2
size: once
D: TRBD2

CDR3: CASSYSKRTGDYGYTF
DNA: TGTGCCAGCAGTTACTCGAAGAGGACAGGCGACTATGGCTACACCTTC
V: TRBV6-5
J: TRBJ1-2
size: many
D: TRBD1

CDR3: CASSARDSPTDTQYF
DNA: TGTGCCAGCAGTGCCCGGGACAGCCCCACAGATACGCAGTATTTT
V: TRBV2
J: TRBJ2-3
size: -
D: TRBD1

CDR3: CASSFSSQETQYF
DNA: TGTGCCAGCAGCTTCAGTTCCCAAGAGACCCAGTACTTC
V: TRBV7-9
J: TRBJ2-5
size: many
D: -

CDR3: CASRPSEKGPYNEQFF
DNA: TGTGCCAGTAGACCCTCGGAAAAGGGTCCCTACAATGAGCAGTTCTTC
V: TRBV19
J: TRBJ2-1
size: many
D: -

CDR3: CARRTSFGTDTQYF
DNA: TGTGCCCGCCGGACTAGCTTTGGCACAGATACGCAGTATTTT
V: TRBV19
J: TRBJ2-3
size: -
D: TRBD2

CDR3: CASSVTGGRNEKPFF
DNA: TGTGCCAGCAGCGTAACAGGGGGGCGGAATGAAAAACCGTTTTTC
V: TRBV7-3
J: TRBJ1-4
size: once
D: TRBD1

CDR3: CASSLSWTSGYDEPFF
DNA: TGTGCCAGCAGCTTATCTTGGACTAGCGGATACGATGAGCCGTTCTTC
V: TRBV7-3
J: TRBJ2-1
size: -
D: TRBD2

CDR3: CSAPTGTAEETQYF
DNA: TGCAGTGCTCCTACCGGGACGGCGGAAGAGACCCAGTACTTC
V: TRBV20-1
J: TRBJ2-5
size: -
D: -